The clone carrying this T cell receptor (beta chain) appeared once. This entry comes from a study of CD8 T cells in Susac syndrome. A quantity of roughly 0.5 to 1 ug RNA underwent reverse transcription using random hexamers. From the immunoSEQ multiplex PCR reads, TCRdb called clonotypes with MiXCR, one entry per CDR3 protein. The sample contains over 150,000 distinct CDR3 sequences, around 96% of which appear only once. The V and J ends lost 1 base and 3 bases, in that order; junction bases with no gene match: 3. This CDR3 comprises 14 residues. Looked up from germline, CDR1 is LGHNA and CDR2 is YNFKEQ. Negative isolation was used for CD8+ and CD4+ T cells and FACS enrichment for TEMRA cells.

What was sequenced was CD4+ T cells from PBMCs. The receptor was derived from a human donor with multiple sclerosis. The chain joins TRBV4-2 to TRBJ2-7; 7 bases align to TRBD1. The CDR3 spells CASSQVRGNYEQYF. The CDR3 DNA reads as TGTGCCAGCAGCCAAGTCAGGGGGAACTACGAGCAGTACTTC.